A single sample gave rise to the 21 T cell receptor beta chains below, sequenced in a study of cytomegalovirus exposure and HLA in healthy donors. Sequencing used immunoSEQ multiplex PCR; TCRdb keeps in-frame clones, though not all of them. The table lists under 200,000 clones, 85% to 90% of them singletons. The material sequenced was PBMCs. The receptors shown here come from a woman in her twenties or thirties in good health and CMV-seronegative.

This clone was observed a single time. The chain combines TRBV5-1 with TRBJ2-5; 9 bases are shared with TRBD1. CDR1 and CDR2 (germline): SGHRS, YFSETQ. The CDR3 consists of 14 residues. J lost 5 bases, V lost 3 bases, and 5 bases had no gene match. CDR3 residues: CASSWGQGGETQYF. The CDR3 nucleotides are TGCGCCAGCAGCTGGGGACAGGGCGGTGAGACCCAGTACTTC.

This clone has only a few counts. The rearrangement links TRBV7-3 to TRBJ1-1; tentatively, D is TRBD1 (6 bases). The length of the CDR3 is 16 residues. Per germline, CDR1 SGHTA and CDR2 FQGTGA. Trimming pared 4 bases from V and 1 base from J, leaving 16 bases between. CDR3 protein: CASSSLSLQGNTEAFF. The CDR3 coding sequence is TGTGCCAGCAGCTCCCTTAGTTTACAGGGGAACACTGAAGCTTTCTTT.

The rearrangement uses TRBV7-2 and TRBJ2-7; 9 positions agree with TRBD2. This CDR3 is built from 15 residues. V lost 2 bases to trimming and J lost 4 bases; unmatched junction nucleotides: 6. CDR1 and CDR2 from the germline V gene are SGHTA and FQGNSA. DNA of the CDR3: TGTGCCAGCAGCTTAAGACCGGGACTAGCTTACGAGCAGTACTTC. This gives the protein CASSLRPGLAYEQYF.

CDR3 amino acids: CASRPGQQYNEQFF. In DNA, the CDR3 is TGTGCCAGCAGACCGGGACAGCAGTACAATGAGCAGTTCTTC. The chain combines TRBV7-8 with TRBJ2-1; TRBD1 matches 7 bases. The CDR3 is 14 amino acids. Unmatched junction bases numbered 6, after V lost 6 bases and J lost 4 bases. CDR1 is SGHVS and CDR2 is FQNEAQ in the germline V gene.

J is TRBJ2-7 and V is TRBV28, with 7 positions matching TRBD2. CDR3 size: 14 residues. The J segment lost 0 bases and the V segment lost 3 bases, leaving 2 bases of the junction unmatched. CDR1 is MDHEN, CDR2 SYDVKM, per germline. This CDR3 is CASSLGGSSYEQYF. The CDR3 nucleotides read TGTGCCAGCAGTTTGGGCGGGAGCTCCTACGAGCAGTACTTC.

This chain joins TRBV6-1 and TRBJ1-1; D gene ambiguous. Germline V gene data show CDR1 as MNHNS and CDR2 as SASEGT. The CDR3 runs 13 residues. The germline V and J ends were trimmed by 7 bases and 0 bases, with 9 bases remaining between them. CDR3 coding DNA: TGTGCCAGCACGGGGTGGGTGAACACTGAAGCTTTCTTT. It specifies CASTGWVNTEAFF.

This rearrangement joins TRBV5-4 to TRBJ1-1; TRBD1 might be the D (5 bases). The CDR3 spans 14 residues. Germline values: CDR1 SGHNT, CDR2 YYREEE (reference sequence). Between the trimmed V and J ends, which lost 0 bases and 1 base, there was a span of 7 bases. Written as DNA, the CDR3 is TGTGCCAGCAGCTTGGAAACAGGGAACACTGAAGCTTTCTTT. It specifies CASSLETGNTEAFF.

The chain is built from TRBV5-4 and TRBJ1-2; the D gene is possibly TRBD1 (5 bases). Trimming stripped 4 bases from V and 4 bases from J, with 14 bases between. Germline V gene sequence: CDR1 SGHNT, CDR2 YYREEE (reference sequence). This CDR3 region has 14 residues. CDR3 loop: CASSGQSGGYGYTF. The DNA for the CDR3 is TGTGCCAGCAGCGGTCAGTCCGGGGGCTATGGCTACACCTTC.

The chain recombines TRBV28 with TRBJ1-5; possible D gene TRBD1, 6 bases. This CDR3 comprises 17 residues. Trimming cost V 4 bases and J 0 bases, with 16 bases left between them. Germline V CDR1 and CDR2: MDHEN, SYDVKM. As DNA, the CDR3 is TGTGCCAGCAGTTCCTGGGACATCTCTTTTAGCAATCAGCCCCAGCATTTT. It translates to CASSSWDISFSNQPQHF.

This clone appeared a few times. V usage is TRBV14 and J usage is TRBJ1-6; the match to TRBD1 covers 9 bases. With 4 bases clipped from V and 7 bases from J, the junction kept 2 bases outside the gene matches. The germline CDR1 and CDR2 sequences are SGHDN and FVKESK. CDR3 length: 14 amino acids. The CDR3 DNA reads TGTGCCAGCAGCCCGGGACAGGGCAATTCACCCCTCCACTTT. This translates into CASSPGQGNSPLHF. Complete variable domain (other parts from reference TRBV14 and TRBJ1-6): EAGVTQFPSHSVIEKGQTVTLRCDPISGHDNLYWYRRVMGKEIKFLLHFVKESKQDESGMPNNRFLAERTGGTYSTLKVQPAELEDSGVYFCASSPGQGNSPLHFGNGTRLTVT.

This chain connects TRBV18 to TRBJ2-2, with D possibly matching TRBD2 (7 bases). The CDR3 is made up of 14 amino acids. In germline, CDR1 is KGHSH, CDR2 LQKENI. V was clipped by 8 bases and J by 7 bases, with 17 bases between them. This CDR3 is CASARGASVGELFF. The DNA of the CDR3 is TGTGCCAGCGCCCGGGGGGCTAGCGTCGGGGAGCTGTTTTTT.

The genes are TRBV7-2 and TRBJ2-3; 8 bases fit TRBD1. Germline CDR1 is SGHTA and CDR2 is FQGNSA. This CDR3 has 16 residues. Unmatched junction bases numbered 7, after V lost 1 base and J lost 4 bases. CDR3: CASSLGQGAGSDTQYF. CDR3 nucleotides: TGTGCCAGCAGCTTAGGGCAGGGGGCGGGATCAGATACGCAGTATTTT.

In nucleotides, the CDR3 is TGTGCCAGCAGTTTATATCCTCAGCCGCTCTACGAGCAGTACTTC. Translation: CASSLYPQPLYEQYF. This chain uses TRBV27 with TRBJ2-7; D is undetermined. Germline V lookup: CDR1 MNHEY, CDR2 SMNVEV (reference sequence). Trimming pared 1 base from V and 3 bases from J, leaving 13 bases between. This CDR3 is 15 amino acids long.

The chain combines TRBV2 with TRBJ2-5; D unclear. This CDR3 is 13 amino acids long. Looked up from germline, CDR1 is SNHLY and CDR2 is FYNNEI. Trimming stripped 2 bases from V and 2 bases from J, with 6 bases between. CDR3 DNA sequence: TGTGCCAGCAGTGAAACCAGACAAGAGACCCAGTACTTC. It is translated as CASSETRQETQYF.

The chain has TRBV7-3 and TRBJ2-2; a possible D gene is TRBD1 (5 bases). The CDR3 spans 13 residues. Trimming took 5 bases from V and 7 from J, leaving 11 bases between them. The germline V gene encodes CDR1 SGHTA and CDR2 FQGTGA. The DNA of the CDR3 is TGTGCCAGCAGCCCCGCAGGGAACGGGGAGCTGTTTTTT. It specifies CASSPAGNGELFF.

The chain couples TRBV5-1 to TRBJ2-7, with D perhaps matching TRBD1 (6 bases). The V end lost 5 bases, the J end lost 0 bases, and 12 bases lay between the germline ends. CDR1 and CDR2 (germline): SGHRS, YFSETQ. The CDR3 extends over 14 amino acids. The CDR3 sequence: CASSDARGSYEQYF. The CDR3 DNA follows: TGCGCCAGCAGTGACGCCAGGGGCTCCTACGAGCAGTACTTC.

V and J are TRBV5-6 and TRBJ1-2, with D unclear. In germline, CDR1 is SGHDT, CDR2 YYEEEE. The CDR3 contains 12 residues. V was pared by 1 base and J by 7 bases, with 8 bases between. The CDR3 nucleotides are TGTGCCAGCAGCTTGAGTCAAGTTGGCTACACCTTC. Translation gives CASSLSQVGYTF.

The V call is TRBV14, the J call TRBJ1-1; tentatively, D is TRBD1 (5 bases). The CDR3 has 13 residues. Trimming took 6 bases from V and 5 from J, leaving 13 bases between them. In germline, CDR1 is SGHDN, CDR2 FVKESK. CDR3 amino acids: CASRKQGYTEAFF. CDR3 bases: TGTGCCAGCAGAAAGCAGGGATATACTGAAGCTTTCTTT.

Here the CDR3 reads CASSYSAGESPYEQYF. The CDR3 bases are TGTGCCAGCAGTTACTCGGCGGGGGAGAGTCCTTACGAGCAGTACTTC. The chain recombines TRBV6-5 with TRBJ2-7; 7 bases map to TRBD2. This CDR3 is built from 16 residues. V dropped 0 bases and J dropped 4; count of bases not matched to a gene: 9. The germline CDR1 and CDR2 sequences are MNHEY and SVGAGI.

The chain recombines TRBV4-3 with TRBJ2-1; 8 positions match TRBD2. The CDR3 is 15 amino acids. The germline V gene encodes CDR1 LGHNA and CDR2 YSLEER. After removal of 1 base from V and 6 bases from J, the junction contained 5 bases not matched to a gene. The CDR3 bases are TGCGCCAGCAGCCAAGCCCGTAGCGGGATCAATGAGCAGTTCTTC. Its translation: CASSQARSGINEQFF.

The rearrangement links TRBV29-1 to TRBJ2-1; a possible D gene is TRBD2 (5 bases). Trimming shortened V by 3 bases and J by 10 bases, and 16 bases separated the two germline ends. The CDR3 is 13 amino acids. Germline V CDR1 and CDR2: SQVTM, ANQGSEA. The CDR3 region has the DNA TGCAGCGTTGAGTTTGGGCGGGCAGGCGAGCAGTTCTTC. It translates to CSVEFGRAGEQFF.